The present T cell receptor beta chain was sequenced within a study of early T cells in non-severe SARS-CoV-2 infection. Overall study findings and caveats: Private and CD4 specificities were missed by VDJdb matching, which favored anti-spike CD8 responses.

Attachment of unique molecular identifiers was made to individual cDNA molecules. MiXCR, run by TCRdb on the 5' RACE reads, gives a single entry per CDR3 protein. Here the sample spans just under 65,000 distinct CDR3 sequences, around 13% being singletons. V dropped 9 bases and J dropped 5 bases, with 13 bases sitting between them. The germline V gene has CDR1 MNHEY and CDR2 SVGEGT. The CDR3 contains 12 residues. This clonotype was found many times. Its specificity is unknown. Source material: whole blood. The clonotype was recovered from an adult who was a healthcare worker with PCR-confirmed SARS-CoV-2 infection or an uninfected control (not recorded which). The chain joins TRBV6-2 or TRBV6-3 to TRBJ1-1; D may be TRBD1 (6 bases). DNA of the CDR3: TGTGCCAGTGGGGAGGGGGTTACTGAAGCTTTCTTT. This codes for CASGEGVTEAFF.